Listed below are T cell receptor beta chains from one sample, sequenced in a study of blood T cell repertoires in COVID-19. The table came from immunoSEQ multiplex PCR; TCRdb's copy has only in-frame clones and leaves some out. Among some 89,000 clones listed, about nine tenths were seen once. The sequenced sample was peripheral blood. The source is a man in his fifties or sixties with acute or convalescent COVID-19. Both conserved end residues are part of each CDR3. The D gene is left open where the match is weak. Expanded clones are given a class, and other clones once, few, many or no size at all.

NA	TRBV19	TRBJ1-5	NA	TGTGCCAGTAGTAATCTTCAGGGCGGCAATCAGCCCCAGCATTTT	CASSNLQGGNQPQHF
TRBD2	TRBV19	TRBJ2-1	NA	TGTGCCAGACCCCCGCGGCGGGAGGGCCCTTACAATGAGCAGTTCTTC	CARPPRREGPYNEQFF
TRBD1	TRBV7-2	TRBJ1-2	NA	TGTGCCAGCAGTTCCCCGGACAGGGGATACTATGGCTACACCTTC	CASSSPDRGYYGYTF
NA	TRBV7-9	TRBJ2-2	NA	TGTGCCAGCAGCTCCTACTCGTTCGCCGGGGAGCTGTTTTTT	CASSSYSFAGELFF
NA	TRBV6-2/TRBV6-3	TRBJ1-1	few	TGTGCCAGCAGTTACCGGAACACTGAAGCTTTCTTT	CASSYRNTEAFF
NA	TRBV7-9	TRBJ1-6	NA	TGTGCCAGCAGCCCCTCCGGGCCCCTCCACTTT	CASSPSGPLHF
TRBD1	TRBV6-6	TRBJ1-2	NA	TGTGCCAGCAGTTACCGCGGGACACAGGGGGGCTACACCTTC	CASSYRGTQGGYTF
NA	TRBV5-6	TRBJ2-7	NA	TGTGCCAGCAGCTTGGGAGCGGGCGACTCCTACGAGCAGTACTTC	CASSLGAGDSYEQYF
NA	TRBV7-7	TRBJ2-2	NA	TGTGCCAGCAGCCAAGACAGCGGGGAGCTGTTTTTT	CASSQDSGELFF
NA	TRBV7-9	TRBJ2-2	NA	TGTGCCAGCAGCACCGGGACACTGAACACCGGGGAGCTGTTTTTT	CASSTGTLNTGELFF
TRBD1	TRBV25-1	TRBJ1-2	NA	TGTGCCAGCAGTAAGGGACAGGGAAACTATGGCTACACCTTC	CASSKGQGNYGYTF
NA	TRBV3-1/TRBV3-2	TRBJ2-5	NA	TGTGCCAGCAGCCGGCCCGGGGGAGAGACCCAGTACTTC	CASSRPGGETQYF
NA	TRBV3-1/TRBV3-2	TRBJ1-1	NA	TGTGCCAGCAGCCAAGCCCACGGTGAAGCTTTCTTT	CASSQAHGEAFF
TRBD2	TRBV6-5	TRBJ2-1	NA	TGTGCCAGCAGGATGGGACTAGCGGGAGGGAATGAGCAGTTCTTC	CASRMGLAGGNEQFF
NA	TRBV9	TRBJ1-3	NA	TGTGCCAGCAGCCCACCCTGGGGCAGGGCTGGAAACACCATATATTTT	CASSPPWGRAGNTIYF
NA	TRBV6-5	TRBJ2-2	NA	TGTGCCAGCAGTTACTCTAGGGGCCTCAGCGGGGAGCTGTTTTTT	CASSYSRGLSGELFF
TRBD1	TRBV2	TRBJ2-3	NA	TGTGCCAGCAGTGAAACCGGGACAGGGGCCACAGATACGCAGTATTTT	CASSETGTGATDTQYF
NA	TRBV10-3	TRBJ2-2	NA	TGTGCCATCAGCCTGTCTGGGGGCGCGGACACCGGGGAGCTGTTTTTT	CAISLSGGADTGELFF
NA	TRBV7-9	TRBJ1-1	NA	TGTGCCAGCAGCCCCATAGTGGGAGGTGAAGCTTTCTTT	CASSPIVGGEAFF
NA	TRBV19	TRBJ1-2	once	TGTGCCAGTAATACAGGATGGGTTGGCTACACCTTC	CASNTGWVGYTF
NA	TRBV3-1/TRBV3-2	TRBJ1-1	NA	TGTGCCAGCAGCCACACCCTGAGGGGGACTGAAGCTTTCTTT	CASSHTLRGTEAFF
NA	TRBV5-1	TRBJ2-1	NA	TGCGCCAGCGAGGAAGAGGGCAACCGGTACAATGAGCAGTTCTTC	CASEEEGNRYNEQFF
NA	TRBV4-1	TRBJ2-2	NA	TGCGCCAGCAGAGCTAGCTACGGGGAGCTGTTTTTT	CASRASYGELFF
NA	TRBV7-9	TRBJ2-3	NA	TGTGCCAGCAGCTCTAATAGAGATACGCAGTATTTT	CASSSNRDTQYF
TRBD2	TRBV11-2	TRBJ2-1	NA	TGTGCCAGCAGCACGTTGCGGGGGGCGGACAATGAGCAGTTCTTC	CASSTLRGADNEQFF
TRBD1	TRBV27	TRBJ2-3	NA	TGTGCCAGCAATCGACAGGGAAGAGGAGATACGCAGTATTTT	CASNRQGRGDTQYF
NA	TRBV7-8	TRBJ1-6	NA	TGTGCCAGCAGCTTAGTACAGGGATTCGGGTCACCCCTCCACTTT	CASSLVQGFGSPLHF
NA	TRBV12-2	TRBJ1-5	NA	TGTGCAAGTCGCTTAATGGGGGCGGGTCAGCCCCAGCATTTT	CASRLMGAGQPQHF
NA	TRBV11-2	TRBJ1-1	NA	TGTGCCAGCAGCGCGGAACGGGGGGCATTGAGCGCTTTCTTT	CASSAERGALSAFF
NA	TRBV11-2	TRBJ1-4	NA	TGTGCCAGCAGTTTTTTCCATGGGGGGTTTGGTGAAAAACTGTTTTTT	CASSFFHGGFGEKLFF
TRBD2	TRBV7-9	TRBJ2-7	NA	TGTGCCAGCAGCTTAGTGCGGGAGGGCCCCTACGAGCAGTACTTC	CASSLVREGPYEQYF
NA	TRBV9	TRBJ1-5	NA	TGTGCCAGCAGCGCTCAAGGGGGAGTTGGACAGCCCCAGCATTTT	CASSAQGGVGQPQHF
TRBD2	TRBV7-3	TRBJ2-5	NA	TGTGCCAGCAGCACGGGGACTAGCGGGAGTGGAGAGACCCAGTACTTC	CASSTGTSGSGETQYF
NA	TRBV18	TRBJ1-1	NA	TGTGCCAGCTCACCTGGGGGGGGAAACACTGAAGCTTTCTTT	CASSPGGGNTEAFF
TRBD1	TRBV5-1	TRBJ2-5	NA	TGCGCCAGCAGCTTCCAAGGGGGGGACAGGGGAGAGACCCAGTACTTC	CASSFQGGDRGETQYF
NA	TRBV7-9	TRBJ2-7	once	TGTGCCAGCAGCGGGGACAAAACCTACGAGCAGTACTTC	CASSGDKTYEQYF
TRBD1	TRBV9	TRBJ1-5	NA	TGTGCCAGCAGCCCTCGGGGGACAGGGATCGAACCCCAGCATTTT	CASSPRGTGIEPQHF
NA	TRBV7-2	TRBJ1-2	once	TGTGCCAGCAGCTTTAACGGGGGCTACACCTTC	CASSFNGGYTF
TRBD1	TRBV5-1	TRBJ2-3	NA	TGCGCCAGCAGCGGACAGGGAGCTAGCACAGATACGCAGTATTTT	CASSGQGASTDTQYF
TRBD1	TRBV7-2	TRBJ1-4	NA	TGTGCCAGCAGCGGACAGGGGGCCGATATAGAAAAACTGTTTTTT	CASSGQGADIEKLFF
NA	TRBV7-9	TRBJ2-7	few	TGTGCCAGCAGCCCAGGTAGGGGGAAAAACTACGAGCAGTACTTC	CASSPGRGKNYEQYF
TRBD2	TRBV19	TRBJ2-3	NA	TGTGCCAGTAGTACCCCCCGGGAGGGACTCAGAACAGATACGCAGTATTTT	CASSTPREGLRTDTQYF
TRBD2	TRBV19	TRBJ2-2	NA	TGTGCCAGTAGTTTAGCGGGAGGGGGTGAACGGGAGCTGTTTTTT	CASSLAGGGERELFF
TRBD2	TRBV4-1	TRBJ2-7	NA	TGCGCCAGCAGCCAAGACGGGACTAGCGGGAGGGGGGAGCAGTACTTC	CASSQDGTSGRGEQYF
NA	TRBV5-6	TRBJ1-2	NA	TGTGCCAGCAGCTCTAACAGATATGGCTACACCTTC	CASSSNRYGYTF
NA	TRBV3-1/TRBV3-2	TRBJ2-7	NA	TGTGCCAGCAGCCAAGCATCCAGTTCCTACGAGCAGTACTTC	CASSQASSSYEQYF
TRBD1	TRBV7-2	TRBJ2-1	NA	TGTGCCAGCAGCTTCGGGACAGCCTCCTACAATGAGCAGTTCTTC	CASSFGTASYNEQFF
NA	TRBV4-1	TRBJ1-2	once	TGCGCCAGCAGCCAAGATCGCGGGGATGGCTACACCTTC	CASSQDRGDGYTF